Below, 10 T cell receptor beta chains from the same sample are listed, as sequenced in a study of cytotoxic CD8 clonotypes in ibrutinib-treated CLL. Some clones are missing from TCRdb's copy, which holds only in-frame ones; the method was immunoSEQ multiplex PCR. The sample has over 100,000 clones, over 75% seen once. Specimen: PBMCs, collected after 24 months of ibrutinib treatment. The receptors were gathered from a human donor with chronic lymphocytic leukemia.

V and J are TRBV28 and TRBJ1-4, with TRBD1 identical over 9 bases. The CDR3 loop spans 15 amino acids. Germline values: CDR1 MDHEN, CDR2 SYDVKM. Germline trimming cut 5 bases from V and 5 bases from J; bases unmatched to any gene: 6. The DNA of the CDR3 is TGTGCCAGCAGTACACAGGGGGCGCCGAATGAAAAACTGTTTTTT. Protein product: CASSTQGAPNEKLFF.

The sample holds a few counts of this clone. The CDR3: CASSLTGARILEQYF. CDR3 nucleotides: TGTGCCAGCAGCCTGACAGGGGCTCGTATCCTGGAGCAGTACTTC. The rearrangement links TRBV5-8 to TRBJ2-7, with 8 bases fitting TRBD1. With V trimmed by 4 bases and J by 7 bases, 13 bases remained unmatched. Germline values: CDR1 SGHTS, CDR2 YDEGEE. The CDR3 extends over 15 amino acids.

The chain recombines TRBV7-2 with TRBJ1-6; D ambiguous. The CDR3 runs 14 residues. Germline-derived CDR1 and CDR2 are SGHTA and FQGNSA. The V and J ends lost 4 bases and 7 bases respectively, with 11 bases between them. CDR3 bases: TGTGCCAGCAGCTCGGGCCGCAGGAATTCACCCCTCCACTTT. As protein: CASSSGRRNSPLHF.

In this sample, this clone turned up a few times. CDR3 residues: CASTERGIDYGYTF. The CDR3 DNA is TGTGCCAGCACCGAACGGGGAATTGACTATGGCTACACCTTC. This sequence joins TRBV2 and TRBJ1-2; D ambiguous. Trimming shortened V by 7 bases and J by 3 bases, and 15 bases separated the two germline ends. The CDR3 is 14 residues long. CDR1 SNHLY and CDR2 FYNNEI come from the germline V gene.

The rearrangement joins TRBV7-9 to TRBJ2-6, with D uncertain. Germline-derived CDR1 and CDR2 are SEHNR and FQNEAQ (reference sequence). The CDR3 covers 16 residues. V lost 2 bases, J lost 1 base, and 9 bases lay in between. CDR3 amino acids: CASSLSSLSGANVLTF. For the CDR3, the DNA is TGTGCCAGCAGCTTAAGTAGTCTGTCTGGGGCCAACGTCCTGACTTTC.

The genes are TRBV4-3 and TRBJ1-3, with D unclear. The V gene's germline CDR1 is LGHNA and CDR2 YSLEER. V was pared by 0 bases and J by 3 bases, with 12 bases between. This CDR3 contains 16 residues. The CDR3 DNA sequence: TGCGCCAGCAGCCAAGATCTCTCGGCTTATGGAAACACCATATATTTT. As protein: CASSQDLSAYGNTIYF.

This clone has only one observation. The chain is built from TRBV7-3 and TRBJ2-6; D is unresolved. Germline CDR1 reads SGHTA; CDR2 reads FQGTGA. V lost 1 base, J lost 6 bases, and 13 bases lay in between. This CDR3 contains 16 residues. CDR3 residues: CASSLMGQSVANVLTF. Here the CDR3 DNA reads TGTGCCAGCAGCTTAATGGGCCAAAGTGTGGCCAACGTCCTGACTTTC. Using reference TRBV7-3 and TRBJ2-6 for the parts outside the CDR3, the full variable domain is GAGVSQTPSNKVTEKGKYVELRCDPISGHTALYWYRQSLGQGPEFLIYFQGTGAADDSGLPNDRFFAVRPEGSVSTLKIQRTERGDSAVYLCASSLMGQSVANVLTFGAGSRLTVL.

The CDR3 is CASSYSGTEAFF. CDR3 nucleotides: TGTGCCAGCAGCTACAGTGGCACTGAAGCTTTCTTT. The chain carries TRBV5-6 and TRBJ1-1; D remains ambiguous. V lost 3 bases and J 4 bases, leaving 7 bases between the germline ends. In germline, CDR1 is SGHDT, CDR2 YYEEEE. This CDR3 has 12 residues.

The gene calls are TRBV7-2 and TRBJ2-1; TRBD2 agrees at 9 bases. The CDR3 length is 17 residues. V trimming: 1 base; J trimming: 5 bases; junction bases outside the gene matches: 9. Germline CDR1 reads SGHTA; CDR2 reads FQGNSA. The CDR3 here is CASSLVGTGLAHNEQFF. CDR3 in DNA: TGTGCCAGCAGCTTAGTCGGGACGGGACTAGCCCACAATGAGCAGTTCTTC.

This clone occurred a few times. V and J are TRBV7-9 and TRBJ2-7, with D unclear. This CDR3 has 12 residues. The V gene's germline CDR1 is SEHNR and CDR2 FQNEAQ (reference sequence). Trimming removed 2 bases at V and 2 bases at J, with 4 bases between. The CDR3, as DNA: TGTGCCAGCAGCTTACTGGCCTACGAGCAGTACTTC. Encoded protein: CASSLLAYEQYF.